Described below is a single TCR beta chain sequence and its context. Original methodology: Reference gene primer amplification gave nucleated cell count estimates. Sequenced by immunoSEQ multiplex PCR; TCRdb stores in-frame clones only, minus some. Clonal size and the V and J genes are those of that table, whereas D and trimming came from the DNA. The sample has 130,000 to 150,000 clones, roughly four fifths seen once; the top ten hold 6% to 7.5%. These data are taken from a study of blood T cell repertoires in COVID-19. Input material: peripheral blood. The TCR sequence derives from a human donor in a cohort sampled during active COVID-19.

DNA of the CDR3: TGCGCCAGCCGACAGGGCAACACCGGGGAGCTGTTTTTT. It codes for CASRQGNTGELFF. This rearrangement joins TRBV5-1 to TRBJ2-2, with 7 bases lining up with TRBD1. The length of the CDR3 is 13 residues. J lost 2 bases, V lost 7 bases, and 2 bases had no gene match. Looked up from germline, CDR1 is SGHRS and CDR2 is YFSETQ.